A selection of T cell receptor beta chains follows, all from one sample in a study of blood T cell repertoires in COVID-19. Produced via immunoSEQ multiplex PCR; TCRdb's table is partial and in-frame only. The sample holds under 300,000 clones, about 88% seen once. The material sequenced was PBMCs or T cells enriched from blood (not recorded which). The receptors derive from a woman aged 55-75 years in a cohort exposed to, infected with or recovered from COVID-19 (not recorded which). Each CDR3 is given with its conserved first and last residue. D genes are given only for firm matches. Size is stated for part of the rows, as once, few or many counts, or as a class when the clone is expanded.

TRBJ2-5	-	-	TRBV7-2	TGTGCCAGCAGCTACCGACAGGCTATCGAGACCCAGTACTTC	CASSYRQAIETQYF
TRBJ1-4	-	-	TRBV5-6	TGTGCCAGCAGCTTGGAGGTGGGGAGGACTAATGAAAAACTGTTTTTT	CASSLEVGRTNEKLFF
TRBJ1-4	-	-	TRBV4-1	TGCGCCAGCAGCCTGCTCGGGAACAATGAAAAACTGTTTTTT	CASSLLGNNEKLFF
TRBJ1-5	-	TRBD1	TRBV5-1	TGCGCCAGCAGCTTGGCAGTTTACGGACAGGTCTTCGATCAGCCCCAGCATTTT	CASSLAVYGQVFDQPQHF
TRBJ2-7	-	-	TRBV19	TGTGCCAGTAGTCCAGATCACTCAGGAGGAAGGGAGCAGTACTTC	CASSPDHSGGREQYF
TRBJ2-5	once	-	TRBV27	TGTGCCAGCAGCTCTCCGTCCAGGGATATCGAGACCCAGTACTTC	CASSSPSRDIETQYF
TRBJ2-2	few	TRBD2	TRBV5-1	TGCGCCAGCAGCCACGCATCGGGACTAGCGGGACAAGGGCTCACCGGGGAGCTGTTTTTT	CASSHASGLAGQGLTGELFF
TRBJ1-2	-	TRBD1	TRBV9	TGTGCCAGCACCAAGGGACAGGGGGGATCCTTCAACTATGGCTACACCTTC	CASTKGQGGSFNYGYTF
TRBJ1-1	-	-	TRBV30	TGTGCCTGGAGAAGGAAACAGCCGAACACTGAAGCTTTCTTT	CAWRRKQPNTEAFF
TRBJ2-7	-	-	TRBV2	TGTGCCAGCAGCCTCTCCTACGAGCAGTACTTC	CASSLSYEQYF
TRBJ2-5	-	-	TRBV7-7	TGTGCTAGCAGCCCCAGACAAAAAGAGACCCAGTACTTC	CASSPRQKETQYF
TRBJ2-2	-	TRBD2	TRBV9	TGTGCCAGCAGCACTATAGCGGGAGTGGCCGGGGAGCTGTTTTTT	CASSTIAGVAGELFF
TRBJ2-7	once	-	TRBV7-9	TGTGCCAGCAGCTTCCTAAAAACTACAGGGCTGCCCGAGCAGTACTTC	CASSFLKTTGLPEQYF
TRBJ1-1	few	-	TRBV11-2	TGTGCCAGCAGCTTAGATTCGGGAAGAGAGACTGAAGCTTTCTTT	CASSLDSGRETEAFF
TRBJ1-6	-	TRBD1	TRBV6-2/TRBV6-3	TGTGCCAGCAGCGCAGGGGGCTTTTCACCCCTCCACTTT	CASSAGGFSPLHF
TRBJ1-1	-	-	TRBV5-1	TGCGCCAGCAGCTTGGATCAGGGCGGGGTGAACACTGAAGCTTTCTTT	CASSLDQGGVNTEAFF
TRBJ2-5	-	-	TRBV6-5	TGTGCCAGCAGCCGTAGGGGCTGGTACCAAGAGACCCAGTACTTC	CASSRRGWYQETQYF
TRBJ1-1	-	-	TRBV5-4	TGTGCCAGCAGTCCGAAGGGGGGGGCGGTTGAAGCTTTCTTT	CASSPKGGAVEAFF
TRBJ2-3	-	TRBD1	TRBV24-1	TGTGCCACCAGTGATGCCAGGACAGGGTACGGGCCAGATACGCAGTATTTT	CATSDARTGYGPDTQYF
TRBJ2-7	-	TRBD2	TRBV28	TGTGCCAGCAGTTTCCCCAGCGGGAGTGGGGCGTACGAGCAGTACTTC	CASSFPSGSGAYEQYF
TRBJ2-7	-	-	TRBV4-3	TGCGCCAGCAGCCAAGATGCGCGGGGATCGTCCTACGAGCAGTACTTC	CASSQDARGSSYEQYF
TRBJ2-1	-	TRBD1	TRBV2	TGTGCCAGGGGCCGACAGGGGGTAAATGAGCAGTTCTTC	CARGRQGVNEQFF
TRBJ2-1	-	TRBD2	TRBV23-1	TGCGCCAGCAGTCAATCGAGGGGGCTAGCGGGACCCTACAATGAGCAGTTCTTC	CASSQSRGLAGPYNEQFF
TRBJ1-1	-	-	TRBV6-5	TGTGCCAGCAGTTCTGGGGTCCGGACTAACACTGAAGCTTTCTTT	CASSSGVRTNTEAFF
TRBJ1-5	-	-	TRBV28	TGTGCCAGCAGTTCGGAGGCCCTCGGATATAGCAATCAGCCCCAGCATTTT	CASSSEALGYSNQPQHF
TRBJ1-3	-	TRBD1	TRBV5-4	TGTGCCAGCAGCTTGGCCGGGACAGTCTTCGCAAACACCATATATTTT	CASSLAGTVFANTIYF
TRBJ2-1	-	TRBD2	TRBV11-2	TGTGCCAGCAGTAACCAGCGGGGGGCAGGGGATGAGCAGTTCTTC	CASSNQRGAGDEQFF
TRBJ2-2	-	TRBD2	TRBV18	TGTGCCAGCTCACCCCGAATGGGACTAGCCGCCGCCAACACCGGGGAGCTGTTTTTT	CASSPRMGLAAANTGELFF
TRBJ2-1	-	TRBD2	TRBV10-3	TGTGCCATCAGCCAGACTAGCGGAACGTACAATGAGCAGTTCTTC	CAISQTSGTYNEQFF
TRBJ1-6	-	-	TRBV28	TGTGCCAGCAGTTTGGGGGGGCCCCTTCGCTCCTATAATTCACCCCTCCACTTT	CASSLGGPLRSYNSPLHF